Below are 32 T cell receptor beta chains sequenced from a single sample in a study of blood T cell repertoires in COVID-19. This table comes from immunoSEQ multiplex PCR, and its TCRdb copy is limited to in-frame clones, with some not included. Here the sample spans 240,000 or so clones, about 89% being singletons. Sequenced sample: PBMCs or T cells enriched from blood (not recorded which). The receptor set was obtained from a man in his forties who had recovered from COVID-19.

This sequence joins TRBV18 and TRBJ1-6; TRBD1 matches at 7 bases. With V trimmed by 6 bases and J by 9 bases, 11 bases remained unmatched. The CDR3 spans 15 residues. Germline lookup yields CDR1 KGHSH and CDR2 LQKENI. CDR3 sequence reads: CASSNPTGTSSPLHF. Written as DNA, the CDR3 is TGTGCCAGCTCCAACCCGACAGGGACGAGTTCACCCCTCCACTTT. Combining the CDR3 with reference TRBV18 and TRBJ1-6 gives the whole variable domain NAGVMQNPRHLVRRRGQEARLRCSPMKGHSHVYWYRQLPEEGLKFMVYLQKENIIDESGMPKERFSAEFPKEGPSILRIQQVVRGDSAAYFCASSNPTGTSSPLHFGNGTRLTVT.

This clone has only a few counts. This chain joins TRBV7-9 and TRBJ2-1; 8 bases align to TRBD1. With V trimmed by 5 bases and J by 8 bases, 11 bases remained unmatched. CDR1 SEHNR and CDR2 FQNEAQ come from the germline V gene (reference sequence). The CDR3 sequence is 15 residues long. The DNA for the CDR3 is TGTGCCAGCAGCCCAGATCGAACGACAGGGGATGAGCAGTTCTTC. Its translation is CASSPDRTTGDEQFF.

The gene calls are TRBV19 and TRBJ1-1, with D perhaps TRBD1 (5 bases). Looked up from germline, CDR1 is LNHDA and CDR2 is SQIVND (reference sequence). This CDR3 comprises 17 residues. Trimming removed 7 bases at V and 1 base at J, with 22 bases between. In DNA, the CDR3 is TGTGCCAGTACCCAAGGGAGGGGCTCCCCTCCGAACACTGAAGCTTTCTTT. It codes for CASTQGRGSPPNTEAFF. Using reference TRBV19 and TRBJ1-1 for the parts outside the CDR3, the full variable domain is DGGITQSPKYLFRKEGQNVTLSCEQNLNHDAMYWYRQDPGQGLRLIYYSQIVNDFQKGDIAEGYSVSREKKESFPLTVTSAQKNPTAFYLCASTQGRGSPPNTEAFFGQGTRLTVV.

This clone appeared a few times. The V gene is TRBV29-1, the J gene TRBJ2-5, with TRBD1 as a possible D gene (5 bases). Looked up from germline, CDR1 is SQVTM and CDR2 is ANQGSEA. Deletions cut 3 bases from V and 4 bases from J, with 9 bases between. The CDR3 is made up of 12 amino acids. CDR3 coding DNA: TGCAGCGTTGATCAGGGTAGAGAGACCCAGTACTTC. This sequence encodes CSVDQGRETQYF.

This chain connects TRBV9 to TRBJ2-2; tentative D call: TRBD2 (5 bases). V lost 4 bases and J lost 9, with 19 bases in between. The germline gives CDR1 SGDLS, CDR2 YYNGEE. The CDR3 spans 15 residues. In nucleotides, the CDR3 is TGTGCCAGCAGCCCCAGTGGGGTAGCGTTCCGGGAGCTGTTTTTT. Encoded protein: CASSPSGVAFRELFF.

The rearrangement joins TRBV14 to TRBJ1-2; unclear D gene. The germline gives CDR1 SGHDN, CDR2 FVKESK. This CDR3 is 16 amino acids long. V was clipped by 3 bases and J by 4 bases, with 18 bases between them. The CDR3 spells CASSQAMAGDLYGYTF. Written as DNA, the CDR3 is TGTGCCAGCAGCCAGGCCATGGCGGGAGACCTCTATGGCTACACCTTC. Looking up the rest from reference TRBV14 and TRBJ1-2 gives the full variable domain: EAGVTQFPSHSVIEKGQTVTLRCDPISGHDNLYWYRRVMGKEIKFLLHFVKESKQDESGMPNNRFLAERTGGTYSTLKVQPAELEDSGVYFCASSQAMAGDLYGYTFGSGTRLTVV.

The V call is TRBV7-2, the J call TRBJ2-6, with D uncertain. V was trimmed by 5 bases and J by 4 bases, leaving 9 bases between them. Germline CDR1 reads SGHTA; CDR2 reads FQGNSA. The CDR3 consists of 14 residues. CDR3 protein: CASSLTSGANVLTF. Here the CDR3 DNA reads TGTGCCAGCAGCCTAACTTCCGGGGCCAACGTCCTGACTTTC.

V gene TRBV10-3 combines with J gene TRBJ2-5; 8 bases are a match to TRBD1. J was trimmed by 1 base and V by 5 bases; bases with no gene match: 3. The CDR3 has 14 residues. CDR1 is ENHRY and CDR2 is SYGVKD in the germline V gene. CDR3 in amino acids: CAISSGGLQETQYF. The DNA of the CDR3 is TGTGCCATCAGTTCAGGGGGCCTCCAAGAGACCCAGTACTTC.

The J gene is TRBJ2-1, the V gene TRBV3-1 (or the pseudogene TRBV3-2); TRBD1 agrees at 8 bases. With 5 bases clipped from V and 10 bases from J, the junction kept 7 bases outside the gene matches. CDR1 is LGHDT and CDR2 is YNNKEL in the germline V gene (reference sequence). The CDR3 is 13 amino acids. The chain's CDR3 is CASSTGTGREQFF. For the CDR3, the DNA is TGTGCCAGCAGCACCGGGACAGGCCGGGAGCAGTTCTTC.

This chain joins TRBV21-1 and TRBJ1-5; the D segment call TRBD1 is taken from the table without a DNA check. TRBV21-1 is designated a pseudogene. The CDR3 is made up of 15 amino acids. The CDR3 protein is CASRMRWDRGQPQHF. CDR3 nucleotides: TGTGCCAGCAGGATGAGGTGGGACAGGGGCCAGCCCCAGCATTTT.

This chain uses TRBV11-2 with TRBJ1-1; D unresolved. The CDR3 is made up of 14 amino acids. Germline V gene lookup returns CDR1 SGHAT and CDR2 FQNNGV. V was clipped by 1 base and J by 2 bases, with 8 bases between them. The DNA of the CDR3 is TGTGCCAGCAGCTTAGGGCAACCTAACACTGAAGCTTTCTTT. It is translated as CASSLGQPNTEAFF.

CDR3 loop: CASRLARVYNEQFF. The CDR3 DNA sequence: TGTGCAAGTCGCTTAGCCAGGGTATACAATGAGCAGTTCTTC. The chain combines TRBV12-2 with TRBJ2-1; the table's D gene call, TRBD1, was not cross checked with the DNA. TRBV12-2 is a recognized pseudogene. This CDR3 is 14 amino acids long.

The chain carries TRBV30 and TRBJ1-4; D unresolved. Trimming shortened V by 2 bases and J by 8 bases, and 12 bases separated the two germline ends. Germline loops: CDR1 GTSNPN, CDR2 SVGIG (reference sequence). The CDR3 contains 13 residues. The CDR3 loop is CAWSLPAGEKLFF. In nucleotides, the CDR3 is TGTGCCTGGAGTCTTCCCGCGGGGGAAAAACTGTTTTTT.

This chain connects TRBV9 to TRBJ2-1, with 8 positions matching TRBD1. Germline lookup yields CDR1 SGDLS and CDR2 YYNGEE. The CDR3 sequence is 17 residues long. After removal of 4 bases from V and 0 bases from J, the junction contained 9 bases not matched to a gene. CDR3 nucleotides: TGTGCCAGCAGCACCCCCAGGACAGGGAGCTCCTACAATGAGCAGTTCTTC. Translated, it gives CASSTPRTGSSYNEQFF.

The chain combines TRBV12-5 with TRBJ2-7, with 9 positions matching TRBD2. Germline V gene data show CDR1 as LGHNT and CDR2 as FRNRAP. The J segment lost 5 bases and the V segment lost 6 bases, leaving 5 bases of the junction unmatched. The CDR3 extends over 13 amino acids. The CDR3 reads CASGMGLAHEQYF. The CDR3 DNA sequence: TGTGCTAGTGGCATGGGACTAGCCCACGAGCAGTACTTC. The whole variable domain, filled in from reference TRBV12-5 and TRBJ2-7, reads DARVTQTPRHKVTEMGQEVTMRCQPILGHNTVFWYRQTMMQGLELLAYFRNRAPLDDSGMPKDRFSAEMPDATLATLKIQPSEPRDSAVYFCASGMGLAHEQYFGPGTRLTVT.

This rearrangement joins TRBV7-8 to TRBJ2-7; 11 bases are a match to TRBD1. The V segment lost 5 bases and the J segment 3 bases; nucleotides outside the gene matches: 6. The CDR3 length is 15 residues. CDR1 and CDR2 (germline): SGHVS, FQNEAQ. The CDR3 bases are TGTGCCAGCAGCCTTGGGACAGGGGGGTTCTACGAGCAGTACTTC. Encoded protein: CASSLGTGGFYEQYF. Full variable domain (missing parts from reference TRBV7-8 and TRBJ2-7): GAGVSQSPRYKVAKRGQDVALRCDPISGHVSLFWYQQALGQGPEFLTYFQNEAQLDKSGLPSDRFFAERPEGSVSTLKIQRTQQEDSAVYLCASSLGTGGFYEQYFGPGTRLTVT.

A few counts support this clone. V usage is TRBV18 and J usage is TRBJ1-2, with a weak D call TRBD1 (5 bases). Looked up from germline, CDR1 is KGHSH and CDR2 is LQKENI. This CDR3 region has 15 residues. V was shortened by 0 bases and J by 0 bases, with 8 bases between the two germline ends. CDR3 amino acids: CASSPPTDTNYGYTF. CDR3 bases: TGTGCCAGCTCACCACCGACAGATACTAACTATGGCTACACCTTC.

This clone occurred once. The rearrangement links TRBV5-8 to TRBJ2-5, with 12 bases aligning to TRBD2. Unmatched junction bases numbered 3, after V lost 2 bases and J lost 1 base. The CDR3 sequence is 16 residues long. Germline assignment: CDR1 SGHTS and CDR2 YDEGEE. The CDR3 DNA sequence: TGTGCCAGCAGCTTTCTAGCGGGGGGGTCCCAAGAGACCCAGTACTTC. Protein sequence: CASSFLAGGSQETQYF.

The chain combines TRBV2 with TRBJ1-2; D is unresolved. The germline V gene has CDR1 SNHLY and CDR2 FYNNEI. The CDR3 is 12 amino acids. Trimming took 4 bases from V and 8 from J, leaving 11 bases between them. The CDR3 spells CASSVRSGGYTF. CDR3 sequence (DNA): TGTGCCAGCAGTGTTAGGTCGGGAGGCTACACCTTC.

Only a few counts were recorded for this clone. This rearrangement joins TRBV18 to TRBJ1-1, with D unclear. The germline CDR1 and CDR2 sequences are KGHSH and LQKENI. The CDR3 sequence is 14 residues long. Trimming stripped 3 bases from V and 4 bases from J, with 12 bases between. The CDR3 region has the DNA TGTGCCAGCTCACCGTCTTACTTGAGCACTGAAGCTTTCTTT. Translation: CASSPSYLSTEAFF.

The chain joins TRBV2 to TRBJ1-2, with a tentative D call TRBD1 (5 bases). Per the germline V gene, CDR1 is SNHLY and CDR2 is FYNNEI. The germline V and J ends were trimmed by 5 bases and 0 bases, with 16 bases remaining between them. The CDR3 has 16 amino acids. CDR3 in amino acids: CASSLLQGVANYGYTF. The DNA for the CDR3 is TGTGCCAGCAGTCTTCTCCAAGGGGTAGCTAACTATGGCTACACCTTC.

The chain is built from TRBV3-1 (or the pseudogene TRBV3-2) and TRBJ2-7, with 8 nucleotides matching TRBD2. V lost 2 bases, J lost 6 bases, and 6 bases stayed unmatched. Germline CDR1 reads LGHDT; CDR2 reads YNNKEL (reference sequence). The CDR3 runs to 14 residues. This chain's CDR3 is CASSQNPGLGEQYF. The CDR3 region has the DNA TGTGCCAGCAGCCAAAACCCGGGACTAGGCGAGCAGTACTTC.

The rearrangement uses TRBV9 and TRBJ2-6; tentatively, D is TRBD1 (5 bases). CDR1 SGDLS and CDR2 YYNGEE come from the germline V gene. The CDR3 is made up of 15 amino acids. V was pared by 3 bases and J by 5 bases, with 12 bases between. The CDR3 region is CASSADIGRANVLTF. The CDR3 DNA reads TGTGCCAGCAGCGCGGACATTGGGAGGGCCAACGTCCTGACTTTC.

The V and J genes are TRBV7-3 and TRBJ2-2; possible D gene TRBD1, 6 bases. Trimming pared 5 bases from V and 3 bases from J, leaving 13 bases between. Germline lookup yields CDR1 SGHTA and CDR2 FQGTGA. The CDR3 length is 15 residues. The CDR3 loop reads CASSETQGDTGELFF. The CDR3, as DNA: TGTGCCAGCAGCGAAACACAGGGTGACACCGGGGAGCTGTTTTTT.

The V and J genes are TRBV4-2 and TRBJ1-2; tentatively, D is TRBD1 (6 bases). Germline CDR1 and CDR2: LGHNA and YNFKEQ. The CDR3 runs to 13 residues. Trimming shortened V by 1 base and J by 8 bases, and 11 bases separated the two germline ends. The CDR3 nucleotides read TGTGCCAGCAGCCAAGGTAACAGGGACGGCTACACCTTC. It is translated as CASSQGNRDGYTF.

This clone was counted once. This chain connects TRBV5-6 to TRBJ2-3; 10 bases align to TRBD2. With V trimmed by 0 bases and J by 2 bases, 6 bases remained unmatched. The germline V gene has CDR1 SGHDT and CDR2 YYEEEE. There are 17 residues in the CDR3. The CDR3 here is CASSLALAGPPTDTQYF. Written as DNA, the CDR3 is TGTGCCAGCAGCTTGGCACTAGCGGGGCCCCCCACAGATACGCAGTATTTT.

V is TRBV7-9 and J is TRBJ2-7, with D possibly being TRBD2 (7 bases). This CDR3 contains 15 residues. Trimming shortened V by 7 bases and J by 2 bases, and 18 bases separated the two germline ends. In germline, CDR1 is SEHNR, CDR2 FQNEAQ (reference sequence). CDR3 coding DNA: TGTGCCAGCACTAACGGTGCGGGGGCGGCCTACGAGCAGTACTTC. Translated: CASTNGAGAAYEQYF.

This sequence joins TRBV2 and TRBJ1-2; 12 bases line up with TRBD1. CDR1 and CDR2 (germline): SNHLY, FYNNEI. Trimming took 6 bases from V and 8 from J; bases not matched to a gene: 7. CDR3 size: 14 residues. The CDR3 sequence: CASSEGQGAKGYTF. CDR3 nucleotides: TGTGCCAGCAGCGAGGGACAGGGGGCGAAGGGCTACACCTTC.

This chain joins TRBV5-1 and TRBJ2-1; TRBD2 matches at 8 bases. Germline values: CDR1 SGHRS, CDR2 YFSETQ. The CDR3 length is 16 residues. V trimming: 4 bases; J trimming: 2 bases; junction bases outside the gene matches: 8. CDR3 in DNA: TGCGCCAGCAGCCCTCCCCTAGCGGGCCCCTACAATGAGCAGTTCTTC. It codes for CASSPPLAGPYNEQFF.

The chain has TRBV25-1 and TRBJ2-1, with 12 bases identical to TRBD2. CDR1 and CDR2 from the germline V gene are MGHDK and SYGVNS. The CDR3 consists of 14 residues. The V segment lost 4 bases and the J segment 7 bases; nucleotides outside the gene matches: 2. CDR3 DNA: TGTGCCAGCAGTGGACTAGCGGGAGCTAATGAGCAGTTCTTC. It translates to CASSGLAGANEQFF.

The CDR3 region has the DNA TGTGCCAGCAGCCACGGGTCAGTAGTGAGGGCTACGCAGTATTTT. This encodes CASSHGSVVRATQYF. The chain employs TRBV3-1 (or the pseudogene TRBV3-2) and TRBJ2-3, with D possibly TRBD2 on 5 matching bases. Per the germline V gene, CDR1 is LGHDT and CDR2 is YNNKEL (reference sequence). The CDR3 totals 15 residues. V lost 3 bases and J lost 8, with 18 bases in between.

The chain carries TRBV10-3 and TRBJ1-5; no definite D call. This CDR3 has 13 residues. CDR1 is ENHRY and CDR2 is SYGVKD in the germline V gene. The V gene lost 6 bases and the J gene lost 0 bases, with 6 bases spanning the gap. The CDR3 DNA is TGTGCCATCAGACAGTATAGCAATCAGCCCCAGCATTTT. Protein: CAIRQYSNQPQHF.